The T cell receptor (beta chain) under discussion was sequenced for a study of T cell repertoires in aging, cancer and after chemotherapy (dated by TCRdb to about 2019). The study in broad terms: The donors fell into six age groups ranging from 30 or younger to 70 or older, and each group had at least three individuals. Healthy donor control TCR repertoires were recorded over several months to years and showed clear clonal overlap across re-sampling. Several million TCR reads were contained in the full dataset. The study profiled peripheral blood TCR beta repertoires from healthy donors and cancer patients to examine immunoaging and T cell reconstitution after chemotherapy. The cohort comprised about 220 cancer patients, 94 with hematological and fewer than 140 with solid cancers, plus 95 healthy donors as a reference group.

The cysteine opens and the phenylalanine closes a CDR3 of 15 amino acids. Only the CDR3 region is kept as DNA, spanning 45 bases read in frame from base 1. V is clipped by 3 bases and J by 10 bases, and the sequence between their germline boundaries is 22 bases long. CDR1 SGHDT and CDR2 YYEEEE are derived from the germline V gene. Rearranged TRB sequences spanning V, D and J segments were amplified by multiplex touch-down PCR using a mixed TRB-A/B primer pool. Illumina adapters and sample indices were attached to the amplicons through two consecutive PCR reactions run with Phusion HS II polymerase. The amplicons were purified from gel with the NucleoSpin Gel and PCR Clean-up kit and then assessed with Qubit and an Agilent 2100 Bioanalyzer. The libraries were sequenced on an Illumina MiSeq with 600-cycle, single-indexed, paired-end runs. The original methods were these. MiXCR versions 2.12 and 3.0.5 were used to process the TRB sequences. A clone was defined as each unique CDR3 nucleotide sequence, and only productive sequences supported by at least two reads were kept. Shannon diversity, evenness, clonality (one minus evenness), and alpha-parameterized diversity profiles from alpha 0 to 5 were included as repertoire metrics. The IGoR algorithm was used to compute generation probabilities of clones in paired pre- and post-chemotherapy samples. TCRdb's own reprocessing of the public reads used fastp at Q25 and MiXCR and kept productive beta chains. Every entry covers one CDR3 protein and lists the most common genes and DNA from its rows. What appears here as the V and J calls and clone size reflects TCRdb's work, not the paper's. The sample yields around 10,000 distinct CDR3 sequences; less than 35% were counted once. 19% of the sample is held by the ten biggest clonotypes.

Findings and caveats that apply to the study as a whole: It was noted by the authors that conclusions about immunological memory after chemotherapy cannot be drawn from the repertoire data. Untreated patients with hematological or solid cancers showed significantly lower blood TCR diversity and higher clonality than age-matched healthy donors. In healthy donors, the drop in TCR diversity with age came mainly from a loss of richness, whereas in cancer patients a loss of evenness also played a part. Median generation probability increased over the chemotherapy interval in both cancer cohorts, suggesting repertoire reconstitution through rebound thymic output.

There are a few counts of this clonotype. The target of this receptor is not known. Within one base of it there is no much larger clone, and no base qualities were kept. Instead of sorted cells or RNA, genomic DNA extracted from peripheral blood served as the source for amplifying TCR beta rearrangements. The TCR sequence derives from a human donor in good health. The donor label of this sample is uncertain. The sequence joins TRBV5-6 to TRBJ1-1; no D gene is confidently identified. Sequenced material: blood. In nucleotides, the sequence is TGTGCCAGCAGCTCAATGAAGGACCAAGGAACCGTAGCTTTCTTT. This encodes CASSSMKDQGTVAFF.